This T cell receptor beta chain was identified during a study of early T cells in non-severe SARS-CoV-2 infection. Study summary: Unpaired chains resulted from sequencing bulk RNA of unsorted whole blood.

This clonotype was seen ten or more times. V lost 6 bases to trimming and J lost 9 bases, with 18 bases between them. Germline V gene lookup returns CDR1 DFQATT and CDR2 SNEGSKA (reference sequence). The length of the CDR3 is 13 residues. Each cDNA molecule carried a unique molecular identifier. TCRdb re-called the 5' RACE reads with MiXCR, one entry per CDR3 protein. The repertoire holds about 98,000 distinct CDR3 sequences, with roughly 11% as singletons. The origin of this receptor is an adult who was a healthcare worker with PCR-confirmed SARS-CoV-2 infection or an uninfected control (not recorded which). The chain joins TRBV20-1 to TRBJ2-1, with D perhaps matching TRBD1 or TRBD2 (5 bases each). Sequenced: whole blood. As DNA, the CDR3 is TGCAGTGCAGTGTCCGTGCTTGGGGGTGAGCAGTTCTTC. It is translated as CSAVSVLGGEQFF.